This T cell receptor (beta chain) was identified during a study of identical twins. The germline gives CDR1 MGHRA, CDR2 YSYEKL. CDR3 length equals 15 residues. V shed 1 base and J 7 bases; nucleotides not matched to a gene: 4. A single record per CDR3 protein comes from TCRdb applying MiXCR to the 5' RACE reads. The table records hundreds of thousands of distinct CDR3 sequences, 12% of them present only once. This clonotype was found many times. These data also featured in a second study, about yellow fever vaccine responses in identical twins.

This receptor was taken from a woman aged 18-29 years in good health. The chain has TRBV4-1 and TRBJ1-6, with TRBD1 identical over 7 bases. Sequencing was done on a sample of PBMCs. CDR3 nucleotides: TGCGCCAGCAGCCAAGTCCCGGACAGGAATTCACCCCTCCACTTT. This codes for CASSQVPDRNSPLHF.